The 23 T cell receptor beta chains below were found in one sample sequenced in a study of regulatory T cells in long-lasting Graves disease. Building of the TCR beta libraries involved iRepertoire HTBI primers and Arm-PCR of CDR3 regions. TCRdb analysed the multiplex PCR reads with MiXCR anew, one entry per CDR3 protein. The sample records 450,000 to 600,000 distinct CDR3 sequences, around an eighth being singletons. Sample time point: newly diagnosed GD, antithyroid drugs for less than 3 months. Extracted RNA from PBMCs served as the source of the TCR library. These sequences were also reported in another study, on T cells in Graves' hyperthyroidism and ophthalmopathy.

Material: peripheral blood mononuclear cells (PBMCs), obtained at new diagnosis, from a patient treated with antithyroid drugs. These receptor sequences come from a man aged 25-40 years with Graves disease.

This clonotype was seen repeatedly, ten times or more. The chain employs TRBV2 and TRBJ1-5; D not certain. Trimming stripped 0 bases from V and 1 base from J, with 22 bases between. Germline lookup yields CDR1 SNHLY and CDR2 FYNNEI. There are 20 residues in the CDR3. This CDR3 reads CASSEALRADWTASNQPQHF. The CDR3 coding sequence is TGTGCCAGCAGTGAAGCGCTTCGGGCGGACTGGACCGCCAGCAATCAGCCCCAGCATTTT.

This clonotype has only a few counts. CDR3 sequence: CASSAARDIYEQYF. The CDR3 nucleotides are TGTGCCAGCAGCGCCGCCAGGGATATATACGAGCAGTACTTC. The gene calls are TRBV9 and TRBJ2-7; D perhaps matches TRBD1 (5 bases). Trimming cost V 3 bases and J 4 bases, with 14 bases left between them. From germline, CDR1 is SGDLS and CDR2 YYNGEE. The CDR3 has 14 amino acids.

Only a few counts were recorded for this clonotype. CDR3 sequence (DNA): TGTGCCAGCAACTGGGGGCTAGGTGGAAACACCATATATTTT. It codes for CASNWGLGGNTIYF. The V and J genes are TRBV28 and TRBJ1-3; D might be TRBD1 (6 bases). Germline values: CDR1 MDHEN, CDR2 SYDVKM. Deletions cut 7 bases from V and 3 bases from J, with 13 bases between. This CDR3 is 14 amino acids long.

This clonotype has a count of ten or more. The chain is built from TRBV27 and TRBJ1-4; the D is unclear. Germline V lookup: CDR1 MNHEY, CDR2 SMNVEV (reference sequence). The CDR3 has 14 residues. The V and J ends lost 3 bases and 8 bases respectively, with 13 bases between them. The CDR3 DNA sequence: TGTGCCAGCAGTTTGTCCGGGTTGGAGGAAAAACTGTTTTTT. Its translation: CASSLSGLEEKLFF.

This clonotype was observed a few times. V is TRBV10-3 and J is TRBJ2-6; TRBD2 is a possible D gene (6 bases). The CDR3 contains 18 residues. Between the trimmed V and J ends, which lost 10 bases and 0 bases, there was a span of 22 bases. The germline CDR1 and CDR2 sequences are ENHRY and SYGVKD. This CDR3 reads CATTSSALFSSGANVLTF. CDR3 DNA sequence: TGTGCCACCACATCTAGCGCCTTATTTAGCTCTGGGGCCAACGTCCTGACTTTC.

This sequence joins TRBV9 and TRBJ2-3; D call uncertain. The CDR3 is 14 amino acids. Germline CDR1 reads SGDLS; CDR2 reads YYNGEE. Trimming removed 1 base from V and 5 bases from J, with 11 bases in between. The CDR3 protein is CASSVNPGRDTQYF. CDR3 in DNA: TGTGCCAGCAGCGTAAATCCGGGTAGAGATACGCAGTATTTT.

This clonotype has ten or more counts. The gene calls are TRBV27 and TRBJ2-7; the D is unclear. Trimming took 4 bases from V and 1 from J, leaving 20 bases between them. There are 17 residues in the CDR3. From germline, CDR1 is MNHEY and CDR2 SMNVEV (reference sequence). The CDR3 is CASSYTTPHARSYEQYF. Written as DNA, the CDR3 is TGTGCCAGCAGTTACACGACCCCTCACGCCCGTTCCTACGAGCAGTACTTC.

Ten or more counts support this clonotype. V gene TRBV7-9 combines with J gene TRBJ1-1; D is possibly TRBD1 (5 bases). The CDR3 sequence is 14 residues long. Per germline, CDR1 SEHNR and CDR2 FQNEAQ (reference sequence). Trimming shortened V by 6 bases and J by 1 base, and 12 bases separated the two germline ends. The CDR3 spells CASRPFQGNTEAFF. CDR3 DNA: TGTGCCAGCAGGCCTTTCCAGGGGAACACTGAAGCTTTCTTT.

The V gene is TRBV5-1, the J gene TRBJ2-1; TRBD1 matches 9 bases. The CDR3 runs 16 residues. The J segment lost 0 bases and the V segment lost 4 bases, leaving 5 bases of the junction unmatched. Germline V gene sequence: CDR1 SGHRS, CDR2 YFSETQ. CDR3 protein: CASSPTGQGSYNEQFF. CDR3 bases: TGCGCCAGCAGCCCGACGGGACAGGGCTCCTACAATGAGCAGTTCTTC. The full variable domain, rest sourced from reference TRBV5-1 and TRBJ2-1, is KAGVTQTPRYLIKTRGQQVTLSCSPISGHRSVSWYQQTPGQGLQFLFEYFSETQRNKGNFPGRFSGRQFSNSRSEMNVSTLELGDSALYLCASSPTGQGSYNEQFFGPGTRLTVL.

V and J are TRBV5-8 and TRBJ2-3, with 7 bases lining up with TRBD2. J was trimmed by 9 bases and V by 1 base; bases with no gene match: 2. Germline CDR1 SGHTS, CDR2 YDEGEE. This CDR3 region has 12 residues. CDR3 nucleotides: TGTGCCAGCAGCTTGACAGCGGGGACGCAGTATTTT. Its protein is CASSLTAGTQYF.

This clonotype occurred many times. J is TRBJ2-5 and V is TRBV10-3; TRBD2 matches at 9 bases. CDR3 length: 13 residues. Trimming took 9 bases from V and 2 from J; bases not matched to a gene: 4. Per the germline V gene, CDR1 is ENHRY and CDR2 is SYGVKD. This CDR3 reads CAMNAGGQETQYF. CDR3 in DNA: TGTGCCATGAACGCGGGAGGGCAAGAGACCCAGTACTTC.

V gene TRBV20-1 combines with J gene TRBJ1-4; no clear D gene. The CDR3 is 12 residues long. Germline CDR1 and CDR2: DFQATT and SNEGSKA (reference sequence). V gave up 2 bases and J gave up 13 bases, with 14 bases separating them. CDR3 nucleotide sequence: TGCAGTGCTAGATTCGGTGCTGGCGCACTGTTTTTT. Its protein is CSARFGAGALFF.

This clonotype has ten or more counts. The chain carries TRBV12-3 or TRBV12-4 and TRBJ2-1, with D maybe TRBD1 (6 bases). The CDR3 has 13 residues. Trimming took off 3 bases at V and 7 bases at J, with 10 bases between the two ends. In nucleotides, the CDR3 is TGTGCCAGCAGTTTGTACAGGGAGAATGAGCAGTTCTTC. Translation: CASSLYRENEQFF.

This clonotype came up many times. This chain connects TRBV25-1 to TRBJ1-2; D gene uncertain. CDR3 length equals 13 residues. V gave up 4 bases and J gave up 5 bases, with 11 bases separating them. The germline gives CDR1 MGHDK, CDR2 SYGVNS. In DNA, the CDR3 is TGTGCCAGCAGTGTAGGCCCATTATATGGCTACACCTTC. This encodes CASSVGPLYGYTF.

V and J are TRBV29-1 and TRBJ1-2; D unresolved. This CDR3 has 12 residues. Germline V gene lookup returns CDR1 SQVTM and CDR2 ANQGSEA. V was shortened by 1 base and J by 7 bases, with 10 bases between the two germline ends. The CDR3 reads CSVEVVYGGYTF. The CDR3 DNA follows: TGCAGCGTTGAAGTGGTTTATGGTGGCTACACCTTC.

This clonotype came up many times. The rearrangement joins TRBV2 to TRBJ1-1; D call uncertain. The CDR3 has 8 residues. The V gene lost 0 bases and the J gene lost 13 bases, with 0 bases spanning the gap. The V gene's germline CDR1 is SNHLY and CDR2 FYNNEI. The CDR3 here is CASSEAFF. CDR3 DNA sequence: TGTGCCAGCAGTGAAGCTTTCTTT.

Ten or more counts support this clonotype. The rearrangement links TRBV20-1 to TRBJ2-2; tentatively, D is TRBD2 (7 bases). The CDR3 spans 14 residues. Looked up from germline, CDR1 is DFQATT and CDR2 is SNEGSKA (reference sequence). V lost 3 bases and J lost 6, with 14 bases in between. The CDR3 loop reads CSASSRGASGELFF. In DNA form, the CDR3 reads TGCAGTGCTAGTAGTCGGGGGGCTTCCGGGGAGCTGTTTTTT.

This clonotype has at least ten counts. The chain combines TRBV29-1 with TRBJ2-3; the match to TRBD2 covers 12 bases. In germline, CDR1 is SQVTM, CDR2 ANQGSEA. The CDR3 is made up of 16 amino acids. After removal of 3 bases from V and 4 bases from J, the junction contained 8 bases not matched to a gene. The CDR3 protein is CSVDSRLAGVADTQYF. The CDR3 coding sequence is TGCAGCGTTGATTCCCGACTAGCGGGGGTTGCAGATACGCAGTATTTT.

The gene calls are TRBV7-9 and TRBJ1-1; D possibly corresponds to TRBD1 (6 bases). Trimming cost V 1 base and J 5 bases, with 11 bases left between them. This CDR3 has 14 amino acids. The germline gives CDR1 SEHNR, CDR2 FQNEAQ (reference sequence). CDR3 bases: TGTGCCAGCAGCTTAGGGAGAGACAGGACTGAAGCTTTCTTT. Translation: CASSLGRDRTEAFF. Variable domain in full (rest from reference TRBV7-9 and TRBJ1-1): DTGVSQNPRHKITKRGQNVTFRCDPISEHNRLYWYRQTLGQGPEFLTYFQNEAQLEKSRLLSDRFSAERPKGSFSTLEIQRTEQGDSAMYLCASSLGRDRTEAFFGQGTRLTVV.

This clonotype was found many times. This chain uses TRBV11-2 with TRBJ2-3; TRBD2 aligns across 10 bases. The CDR3 consists of 16 residues. From germline, CDR1 is SGHAT and CDR2 FQNNGV. With 8 bases clipped from V and 6 bases from J, the junction kept 14 bases outside the gene matches. CDR3 region: CASSTWASGSFDTQYF. The CDR3 nucleotides read TGTGCCAGCTCAACATGGGCTAGCGGGAGTTTTGATACGCAGTATTTT.

At least ten counts were recorded for this clonotype. The V gene is TRBV4-2, the J gene TRBJ2-5, with D uncertain. This CDR3 has 14 amino acids. Germline lookup yields CDR1 LGHNA and CDR2 YNFKEQ. Trimming removed 1 base from V and 5 bases from J, with 11 bases in between. CDR3 in DNA: TGTGCCAGCAGCCAAGTCGGGCGAGTGGAGACCCAGTACTTC. This encodes CASSQVGRVETQYF.

This chain joins TRBV27 and TRBJ1-3; TRBD1 might be the D (6 bases). Germline values: CDR1 MNHEY, CDR2 SMNVEV (reference sequence). Deletions cut 5 bases from V and 2 bases from J, with 13 bases between. This CDR3 has 15 amino acids. Written as DNA, the CDR3 is TGTGCCAGCAGTACAACAGGGTTGCCTGGAAACACCATATATTTT. Its translation: CASSTTGLPGNTIYF.

This clonotype was seen repeatedly, ten times or more. J is TRBJ2-7 and V is TRBV29-1; TRBD1 might be the D (5 bases). Trimming cost V 4 bases and J 0 bases, with 13 bases left between them. The CDR3 has 14 residues. Germline CDR1 is SQVTM and CDR2 is ANQGSEA. CDR3 coding DNA: TGCAGCGTTGCTCCTCAGGGCTACTCCTACGAGCAGTACTTC. It yields the protein CSVAPQGYSYEQYF.